The present T cell receptor (beta chain) was sequenced within a study of shared clonotypes between healthy human individuals. Of note for this clone: Antigen: not known.

TCRdb's copy holds only in-frame clones and misses some; the assay was immunoSEQ multiplex PCR. The repertoire has 600,000 or so clones, 95% to 98% of them found once; the top ten carry around 0.3%. General study findings and limits: Researchers sampled blood only, noting tissue repertoires likely differ.

The naive CD8 subset, CD45RO-negative cells positively selected for CCR7, excluded terminally differentiated effector memory CD45RA+ cells. The CDR3 has 17 residues. Germline values: CDR1 LNHDA, CDR2 SQIVND (reference sequence). Trimming cost V 6 bases and J 5 bases, with 23 bases left between them. Sequences were obtained from naive CD8+ T cells sorted from blood. The receptor was isolated from a young man in good health. The chain joins TRBV19 to TRBJ1-5; weak D call: TRBD1 (6 bases). CDR3 in DNA: TGTGCCAGTAGAAAGGGGGTGGCGGGAACGAGAGATCAGCCCCAGCATTTT. Translated: CASRKGVAGTRDQPQHF.